This T cell receptor beta chain was obtained from a study of blood T cell repertoires in COVID-19. The overall study: Sites across the United States, Italy and Spain contributed samples from acute and convalescent COVID-19. T cells, B-cell-depleted T cells, or PBMCs provided the cDNA or gDNA that served as material.

Original methodology: Amplifying reference gene primers gave estimates of nucleated cell counts. This table comes from immunoSEQ multiplex PCR, and its TCRdb copy is limited to in-frame clones, with some not included. The DNA was the basis for D and trimming; V, J and clone size are from that table. The profile covers fewer than 200,000 clones, with about nine tenths appearing a single time and around 0.53% taken by the ten largest. This clone showed up just a few times. Other DNA sequences in this specimen translate into the identical CDR3. The V gene's germline CDR1 is MNHEY and CDR2 SVGAGI. The CDR3 is 11 amino acids. The V gene lost 7 bases and the J gene lost 5 bases, with 8 bases spanning the gap.

The receptor was isolated from a man aged 50 to 60 with acute or convalescent COVID-19. The sample consisted of peripheral blood. V is TRBV6-5 and J is TRBJ1-1, with a possible D match to TRBD1 (5 bases). Here the CDR3 DNA reads TGTGCCAGCAAATCAGGGACTGAAGCTTTCTTT. It codes for CASKSGTEAFF.